A single T cell receptor (beta chain) is shown here with its context. Study processing details: Researchers report that nucleated cell counts were estimated from reference gene primer amplification. The data were produced by immunoSEQ multiplex PCR, yet TCRdb's version contains in-frame clones alone and is incomplete. V, J and clone size are those of that table, while D and trimming were read from the DNA. The sample lists some 150,000 clones, 84% seen once, with 9% to 10% in the top ten. The data derive from a study of blood T cell repertoires in COVID-19. Per the germline V gene, CDR1 is LGHDT and CDR2 is YNNKEL (reference sequence). J gave up 9 bases and V 4 bases, and 9 bases lay outside the gene matches. This CDR3 spans 14 amino acids.

Sample: peripheral blood. This TCR came from a woman aged 45-60 years with acute or convalescent COVID-19. The J gene is TRBJ1-5, the V gene TRBV3-1 (or the pseudogene TRBV3-2); 7 bases are shared with TRBD1. CDR3 sequence (DNA): TGTGCCAGCAGCCCGTCAGGGGGGAGGAGGCCCCAGCATTTT. The encoded protein is CASSPSGGRRPQHF.